This TCR beta chain was retrieved from a study of blood T cell repertoires in COVID-19. On the study more broadly: T cells, B-cell-depleted T cells, or PBMCs provided the cDNA or gDNA that served as material.

The CDR3 runs 15 residues. V dropped 6 bases and J dropped 3 bases, with 18 bases sitting between them. Germline V gives CDR1 LNHDA, CDR2 SQIVND (reference sequence). How the authors handled the data: From reference gene primer amplification, estimates of nucleated cell counts were derived. The table came from immunoSEQ multiplex PCR; TCRdb's copy has only in-frame clones and leaves some out. V and J calls and clone size are copied from that table; D and trimming were computed from the DNA. The table has 95,000 to 120,000 clones, more than 80% seen once; the top ten hold approximately 4.2%. The TCR was taken from a woman in her 50s with acute or convalescent COVID-19. The rearrangement uses TRBV19 and TRBJ2-7; a possible D gene is TRBD2 (6 bases). Input material: peripheral blood. The CDR3 bases are TGTGCCAGTAGAACTTCTGGGACTGCCTTCTACGAGCAGTACTTC. It codes for CASRTSGTAFYEQYF.